Listed below are T cell receptor beta chains from one sample, sequenced in a study of identical twins. Each CDR3 protein is one row after TCRdb ran MiXCR on the 5' RACE reads. The repertoire holds 750,000 to 950,000 distinct CDR3 sequences, with over 9% as singletons. This same sample was also taken into another study, of yellow fever vaccine responses in identical twins.

Material for sequencing was PBMCs. The receptors were gathered from a woman aged 18-29 years in good health. CDR3s include the opening cysteine and the closing phenylalanine or tryptophan. The order of the fields is J gene, CDR3 length, V gene, D gene, clone size, CDR3 DNA, CDR3 protein. The D gene is left open where the match is weak. A clone size is listed for some rows: how often the clone was seen (once, few, many), or a class if it is expanded.

J gene: TRBJ2-5; CDR3 length: 15; V gene: TRBV7-9; D gene: NA; clone size: NA; CDR3 DNA: TGTGCCAGCAGCTCGCGAAACCGGGACTCGAAGACCCAGTACTTC; CDR3 protein: CASSSRNRDSKTQYF
J gene: TRBJ2-1; CDR3 length: 16; V gene: TRBV29-1; D gene: TRBD2; clone size: few; CDR3 DNA: TGCAGCGTTGAGTTCCTGGGGGGGGTGGCCACCAATGAGCAGTTCTTC; CDR3 protein: CSVEFLGGVATNEQFF
J gene: TRBJ1-2; CDR3 length: 14; V gene: TRBV7-2; D gene: NA; clone size: few; CDR3 DNA: TGTGCCAGCAGCTTAGCCGGGGGAGGCGATGGCTACACCTTC; CDR3 protein: CASSLAGGGDGYTF
J gene: TRBJ1-6; CDR3 length: 15; V gene: TRBV12-3/TRBV12-4; D gene: NA; clone size: NA; CDR3 DNA: TGTGCCAGCAGTTTAGCGCTGACAGTCAATTCACCCCTCCACTTT; CDR3 protein: CASSLALTVNSPLHF
J gene: TRBJ1-2; CDR3 length: 11; V gene: TRBV20-1; D gene: NA; clone size: few; CDR3 DNA: TGCAGTGCAAAACAGGGCTATGGCTACACCTTC; CDR3 protein: CSAKQGYGYTF
J gene: TRBJ2-1; CDR3 length: 15; V gene: TRBV7-3; D gene: NA; clone size: NA; CDR3 DNA: TGTGCCAGCAGCTTTAGCGGCCCCCCTACGGATGAGCAGTTCTTC; CDR3 protein: CASSFSGPPTDEQFF
J gene: TRBJ1-2; CDR3 length: 14; V gene: TRBV6-1; D gene: NA; clone size: many; CDR3 DNA: TGTGCCAGCAGTGAAGATCCTCGTTCTTATGGCTACACCTTC; CDR3 protein: CASSEDPRSYGYTF
J gene: TRBJ1-4; CDR3 length: 14; V gene: TRBV20-1; D gene: NA; clone size: NA; CDR3 DNA: TGCAGTGCTGTTGAGACAGCCTCTAATGAAAAACTGTTTTTT; CDR3 protein: CSAVETASNEKLFF
J gene: TRBJ2-7; CDR3 length: 14; V gene: TRBV25-1; D gene: NA; clone size: few; CDR3 DNA: TGTGCCAGCAGTGTGGGGGGAGAGCCCCACGAGCAGTACTTC; CDR3 protein: CASSVGGEPHEQYF
J gene: TRBJ1-2; CDR3 length: 11; V gene: TRBV12-3/TRBV12-4; D gene: NA; clone size: many; CDR3 DNA: TGTGCCAGCAGTGCCAGGGAAGGCTACACCTTC; CDR3 protein: CASSAREGYTF
J gene: TRBJ2-7; CDR3 length: 14; V gene: TRBV5-5; D gene: NA; clone size: NA; CDR3 DNA: TGTGCCAGCAGCTTGTGGCCGACAGGTCGCGAGCAGTACTTC; CDR3 protein: CASSLWPTGREQYF
J gene: TRBJ2-1; CDR3 length: 17; V gene: TRBV10-3; D gene: TRBD2; clone size: NA; CDR3 DNA: TGTGCCATCAGTGACTCGGGACTAGCGGGGGGCCCCAATGAGCAGTTCTTC; CDR3 protein: CAISDSGLAGGPNEQFF
J gene: TRBJ2-2; CDR3 length: 13; V gene: TRBV18; D gene: NA; clone size: many; CDR3 DNA: TGTGCCAGCTCACCAGTGAACACCGGGGAGCTGTTTTTT; CDR3 protein: CASSPVNTGELFF
J gene: TRBJ2-7; CDR3 length: 13; V gene: TRBV5-1; D gene: TRBD1; clone size: NA; CDR3 DNA: TGCGCCAGCGCCCGGACAGGGGGCTACGAGCAGTACTTC; CDR3 protein: CASARTGGYEQYF
J gene: TRBJ2-1; CDR3 length: 16; V gene: TRBV5-1; D gene: TRBD2; clone size: few; CDR3 DNA: TGCGCCAGCAGCTTTGGACTGACTAGCAGAAACAATGAGCAGTTCTTC; CDR3 protein: CASSFGLTSRNNEQFF
J gene: TRBJ2-1; CDR3 length: 18; V gene: TRBV5-1; D gene: TRBD2; clone size: few; CDR3 DNA: TGCGCCAGCAGCCCACGTCGGGGGCTAGCGGGAGTCTCTAATGAGCAGTTCTTC; CDR3 protein: CASSPRRGLAGVSNEQFF
J gene: TRBJ2-7; CDR3 length: 16; V gene: TRBV6-5; D gene: NA; clone size: few; CDR3 DNA: TGTGCCAGCAGTTTAAGGGTTGAAGGGAGGAAGGCCGAGCAGTACTTC; CDR3 protein: CASSLRVEGRKAEQYF
J gene: TRBJ1-5; CDR3 length: 16; V gene: TRBV5-6; D gene: TRBD1; clone size: few; CDR3 DNA: TGTGCCAGCAGCCGCTACCGGGACAGGGTTGTTCAGCCCCAGCATTTT; CDR3 protein: CASSRYRDRVVQPQHF
J gene: TRBJ2-3; CDR3 length: 15; V gene: TRBV5-6; D gene: TRBD1; clone size: NA; CDR3 DNA: TGTGCCAGCAGCACACCGGGACAGGGTATGGATACGCAGTATTTT; CDR3 protein: CASSTPGQGMDTQYF
J gene: TRBJ2-3; CDR3 length: 14; V gene: TRBV5-1; D gene: NA; clone size: many; CDR3 DNA: TGCGCCAGCAGCTTGGGGACCAACACAGATACGCAGTATTTT; CDR3 protein: CASSLGTNTDTQYF
J gene: TRBJ2-1; CDR3 length: 11; V gene: TRBV29-1; D gene: NA; clone size: many; CDR3 DNA: TGCAGCGTTGCTGAAATCAATGAGCAGTTCTTC; CDR3 protein: CSVAEINEQFF
J gene: TRBJ2-2; CDR3 length: 12; V gene: TRBV5-6; D gene: NA; clone size: many; CDR3 DNA: TGTGCCAGCAGCGAGGGGACCGGGGAGCTGTTTTTT; CDR3 protein: CASSEGTGELFF
J gene: TRBJ2-1; CDR3 length: 15; V gene: TRBV5-1; D gene: NA; clone size: few; CDR3 DNA: TGCGCCAGCAGCAGGGGGGTTGGGTCCTACAATGAGCAGTTCTTC; CDR3 protein: CASSRGVGSYNEQFF
J gene: TRBJ2-1; CDR3 length: 15; V gene: TRBV20-1; D gene: TRBD1; clone size: many; CDR3 DNA: TGCAGTGCTAGAACCGGGACAGGGGGAGGCAATGAGCAGTTCTTC; CDR3 protein: CSARTGTGGGNEQFF
J gene: TRBJ2-1; CDR3 length: 16; V gene: TRBV18; D gene: NA; clone size: many; CDR3 DNA: TGTGCCAGCTCACCTCCAGGTCTAGCGGACAGGAATGAGCAGTTCTTC; CDR3 protein: CASSPPGLADRNEQFF
J gene: TRBJ2-5; CDR3 length: 13; V gene: TRBV25-1; D gene: NA; clone size: few; CDR3 DNA: TGTGCCAGCGTCCGGGCCCCAGGGGAGACCCAGTACTTC; CDR3 protein: CASVRAPGETQYF
J gene: TRBJ2-1; CDR3 length: 17; V gene: TRBV11-2; D gene: TRBD2; clone size: NA; CDR3 DNA: TGTGCCAGCAGCCATCTAGCGGCCCGGAGCTCCTACAATGAGCAGTTCTTC; CDR3 protein: CASSHLAARSSYNEQFF
J gene: TRBJ2-1; CDR3 length: 14; V gene: TRBV7-9; D gene: TRBD2; clone size: once; CDR3 DNA: TGTGCCAGCAGCTTACGGGAGCGGGGTAATGAGCAGTTCTTC; CDR3 protein: CASSLRERGNEQFF
J gene: TRBJ2-2; CDR3 length: 20; V gene: TRBV5-1; D gene: TRBD2; clone size: NA; CDR3 DNA: TGCGCCAGCAGCTTGGTCCTGGGGCTAGCGGGGGATGCGAACACCGGGGAGCTGTTTTTT; CDR3 protein: CASSLVLGLAGDANTGELFF
J gene: TRBJ2-3; CDR3 length: 14; V gene: TRBV10-3; D gene: TRBD2; clone size: few; CDR3 DNA: TGTGCCATCCGAGGACTAGCGGGAACAGATACGCAGTATTTT; CDR3 protein: CAIRGLAGTDTQYF
J gene: TRBJ2-3; CDR3 length: 16; V gene: TRBV6-4; D gene: NA; clone size: many; CDR3 DNA: TGTGCCAGCAGTGAAGGGGCCTTAAACAGGGCAGATACGCAGTATTTT; CDR3 protein: CASSEGALNRADTQYF
J gene: TRBJ2-3; CDR3 length: 17; V gene: TRBV19; D gene: TRBD2; clone size: NA; CDR3 DNA: TGTGCCAGTAGTATCTGGCCGGGGCTAGCGGGTCCAGATACGCAGTATTTT; CDR3 protein: CASSIWPGLAGPDTQYF
J gene: TRBJ2-3; CDR3 length: 17; V gene: TRBV2; D gene: TRBD2; clone size: few; CDR3 DNA: TGTGCCAGCAGTGAATTACTAGCGGGTTCCACCACAGATACGCAGTATTTT; CDR3 protein: CASSELLAGSTTDTQYF
J gene: TRBJ2-6; CDR3 length: 12; V gene: TRBV6-6; D gene: NA; clone size: many; CDR3 DNA: TGTGCCAGCGGAACTGGGGCCAACGTCCTGACTTTC; CDR3 protein: CASGTGANVLTF
J gene: TRBJ2-3; CDR3 length: 15; V gene: TRBV5-1; D gene: NA; clone size: few; CDR3 DNA: TGCGCCAGCAGCAAAAATCTAGGTTCGACAGATACGCAGTATTTT; CDR3 protein: CASSKNLGSTDTQYF
J gene: TRBJ2-5; CDR3 length: 13; V gene: TRBV2; D gene: NA; clone size: few; CDR3 DNA: TGTGCCAGCGAGGACGGGAATTCAGAGACCCAGTACTTC; CDR3 protein: CASEDGNSETQYF
J gene: TRBJ2-1; CDR3 length: 13; V gene: TRBV28; D gene: NA; clone size: few; CDR3 DNA: TGTGCCAGCAGTGGAGGGGGTGTCAATGAGCAGTTCTTC; CDR3 protein: CASSGGGVNEQFF
J gene: TRBJ1-5; CDR3 length: 15; V gene: TRBV27; D gene: NA; clone size: many; CDR3 DNA: TGTGCCAGCAGATCACTCCTAGGGGAGCGGCAGCCCCAGCATTTT; CDR3 protein: CASRSLLGERQPQHF
J gene: TRBJ2-2; CDR3 length: 21; V gene: TRBV3-1; D gene: TRBD2; clone size: NA; CDR3 DNA: TGTGCCAGCAGCCAAGGGAGGGTAGCGGGCAAAAAAAACACGAACACCGGGGAGCTGTTTTTT; CDR3 protein: CASSQGRVAGKKNTNTGELFF
J gene: TRBJ2-1; CDR3 length: 19; V gene: TRBV4-2; D gene: TRBD1; clone size: NA; CDR3 DNA: TGTGCCAGCAGCGCATCCGGGACAGGGGCAATGGCGGCTAAGAATGAGCAGTTCTTC; CDR3 protein: CASSASGTGAMAAKNEQFF
J gene: TRBJ2-7; CDR3 length: 13; V gene: TRBV3-1; D gene: NA; clone size: NA; CDR3 DNA: TGTGCCAGCAGCCAAGGTGGAAACTACGAGCAGTACTTC; CDR3 protein: CASSQGGNYEQYF
J gene: TRBJ2-7; CDR3 length: 12; V gene: TRBV20-1; D gene: NA; clone size: few; CDR3 DNA: TGCAGTGCGGAGTGGGCATTGGGGGAGCAGTACTTC; CDR3 protein: CSAEWALGEQYF